This TCR beta chain is drawn from a study of T-cell memory formation after mild COVID-19. TCRdb recomputed calls from the 5' RACE reads with MiXCR, one row per CDR3 protein. Among 150,000 or so distinct CDR3 sequences listed, about 15% were seen once. This clonotype was detected only a few times. The receptor comes from an adult woman who had mild COVID-19 (a few samples of this study predate the infection). Cell type and time point are not known. Sequencing was performed on PBMCs or a T cell subset sorted from them (not recorded which).

The CDR3 region has the DNA TGTGCCAGCAGCCAGGTGGACAGGGTTTACAATGAGCAGTTCTTC. Its protein is CASSQVDRVYNEQFF. The chain couples TRBV14 to TRBJ2-1; the match to TRBD1 covers 8 bases. The V and J ends lost 3 bases and 4 bases, in that order; junction bases with no gene match: 5. The V gene's germline CDR1 is SGHDN and CDR2 FVKESK. This CDR3 is 15 amino acids long.